The 27 T cell receptor beta chains below were found in one sample sequenced in a study of CD8 T cells in ankylosing spondylitis. Using its own MiXCR run on the 5' RACE reads, TCRdb lists one record per CDR3 protein. The data hold roughly 120,000 distinct CDR3 sequences, with about 7% observed a single time. Specimen: blood, either unsorted or a sorted T cell fraction (not recorded which). The receptors shown here come from a male donor with ankylosing spondylitis or in good health (not recorded which).

The rearrangement links TRBV12-3 or TRBV12-4 to TRBJ1-6; D gene ambiguous. V lost 3 bases to trimming and J lost 7 bases, with 19 bases between them. This CDR3 region has 17 residues. CDR3 protein: CASSFGVSLSYNSPLHF. DNA for the CDR3: TGTGCCAGCAGTTTTGGGGTCAGCCTCAGCTACAATTCACCCCTCCACTTT.

This clonotype has ten or more counts. The rearrangement joins TRBV5-1 to TRBJ2-6; maybe TRBD2 (5 bases). The V end was cut by 4 bases, the J end by 0 bases, with 14 bases between. Germline values: CDR1 SGHRS, CDR2 YFSETQ. This CDR3 contains 17 residues. This CDR3 reads CASSHNSRGSGANVLTF. In DNA, the CDR3 is TGCGCCAGCAGCCACAACTCTCGGGGCTCTGGGGCCAACGTCCTGACTTTC. The whole variable domain, filled in from reference TRBV5-1 and TRBJ2-6, reads KAGVTQTPRYLIKTRGQQVTLSCSPISGHRSVSWYQQTPGQGLQFLFEYFSETQRNKGNFPGRFSGRQFSNSRSEMNVSTLELGDSALYLCASSHNSRGSGANVLTFGAGSRLTVL.

This clonotype has only a few counts. This chain links TRBV10-3 with TRBJ2-2; D is tentatively TRBD1 or TRBD2 (5 bases each). This CDR3 comprises 15 residues. The germline CDR1 and CDR2 sequences are ENHRY and SYGVKD. Between the trimmed V and J ends, which lost 10 bases and 4 bases, there was a span of 19 bases. The CDR3, as DNA: TGTGCCACCTCCGGGGCCCAGGGCGGCACCGGGGAGCTGTTTTTT. This codes for CATSGAQGGTGELFF.

This clonotype was seen many times. The chain uses TRBV5-1 and TRBJ2-1; 10 positions agree with TRBD1. Germline lookup yields CDR1 SGHRS and CDR2 YFSETQ. The V gene end was trimmed by 4 bases and the J gene end by 1 base; junction bases not matched to a gene: 5. The CDR3 spans 16 residues. The CDR3 spells CASSQGTGESYNEQFF. CDR3 DNA: TGCGCCAGCAGCCAAGGGACAGGGGAATCCTACAATGAGCAGTTCTTC.

This clonotype was counted many times. In DNA form, the CDR3 reads TGTGCCAGCAGCTTAGGCGGGGGGTTAAACATTCAGTACTTC. Encoded protein: CASSLGGGLNIQYF. The chain carries TRBV7-3 and TRBJ2-4, with 8 bases that match TRBD2. The V gene end was trimmed by 2 bases and the J gene end by 6 bases; junction bases not matched to a gene: 3. Per the germline V gene, CDR1 is SGHTA and CDR2 is FQGTGA. The CDR3 is 14 residues long. Full variable domain (missing parts from reference TRBV7-3 and TRBJ2-4): GAGVSQTPSNKVTEKGKYVELRCDPISGHTALYWYRQSLGQGPEFLIYFQGTGAADDSGLPNDRFFAVRPEGSVSTLKIQRTERGDSAVYLCASSLGGGLNIQYFGAGTRLSVL.

At least ten counts were recorded for this clonotype. This sequence joins TRBV15 and TRBJ1-1; D not certain. V lost 0 bases and J lost 4, with 9 bases in between. The CDR3 runs 14 residues. Per the germline V gene, CDR1 is LNHNV and CDR2 is YYDKDF (reference sequence). The CDR3 sequence: CATSRDLEFTEAFF. DNA for the CDR3: TGTGCCACCAGCAGAGATTTGGAGTTCACTGAAGCTTTCTTT.

This clonotype showed up many times. The genes are TRBV30 and TRBJ1-1; the D gene is possibly TRBD1 (6 bases). V dropped 5 bases and J dropped 8 bases, with 18 bases sitting between them. The CDR3 covers 13 residues. Germline CDR1 is GTSNPN and CDR2 is SVGIG (reference sequence). The CDR3, as DNA: TGTGCCTGGGGGGCACAGGGTGGATGGGAAGCTTTCTTT. It translates to CAWGAQGGWEAFF. The complete variable domain, with remaining parts taken from reference TRBV30 and TRBJ1-1, reads SQTIHQWPATLVQPVGSPLSLECTVEGTSNPNLYWYRQAAGRGLQLLFYSVGIGQISSEVPQNLSASRPQDRQFILSSKKLLLSDSGFYLCAWGAQGGWEAFFGQGTRLTVV.

This clonotype turned up a few times. This chain links TRBV5-1 with TRBJ1-2; D might be TRBD1 (5 bases). CDR1 SGHRS and CDR2 YFSETQ come from the germline V gene. The CDR3 is 12 amino acids. Between the trimmed V and J ends, which lost 1 base and 8 bases, there was a span of 9 bases. The CDR3 sequence: CASSLPGSGYTF. The CDR3 DNA follows: TGCGCCAGCAGCTTGCCAGGGAGCGGCTACACCTTC. The full variable domain, completed using reference TRBV5-1 and TRBJ1-2, is KAGVTQTPRYLIKTRGQQVTLSCSPISGHRSVSWYQQTPGQGLQFLFEYFSETQRNKGNFPGRFSGRQFSNSRSEMNVSTLELGDSALYLCASSLPGSGYTFGSGTRLTVV.

This clonotype was seen ten or more times. The rearrangement uses TRBV20-1 and TRBJ2-4, with D uncertain. This CDR3 is 12 amino acids long. V was pared by 3 bases and J by 11 bases, with 14 bases between. Germline CDR1 reads DFQATT; CDR2 reads SNEGSKA (reference sequence). CDR3 in amino acids: CSASNSVEVQYF. The DNA for the CDR3 is TGCAGTGCTAGTAACAGTGTTGAGGTTCAGTACTTC.

Many counts were recorded for this clonotype. The chain employs TRBV5-1 and TRBJ2-1; no reliable D call. The V and J ends lost 0 bases and 7 bases respectively, with 8 bases between them. The CDR3 extends over 13 amino acids. The germline CDR1 and CDR2 sequences are SGHRS and YFSETQ. In nucleotides, the CDR3 is TGCGCCAGCAGCTTGGGGGGTGAGAATGAGCAGTTCTTC. Its protein product is CASSLGGENEQFF.

The sample holds many counts of this clonotype. V usage is TRBV12-3 or TRBV12-4 and J usage is TRBJ1-6; 11 nucleotides match TRBD1. The CDR3 spans 14 residues. V dropped 5 bases and J dropped 11; count of bases not matched to a gene: 5. The CDR3 coding sequence is TGTGCCAGCAGTCCGGGACAGGGGGTGACACCCCTCCACTTT. Its protein is CASSPGQGVTPLHF.

The chain links TRBV20-1 to TRBJ2-7, with D possibly TRBD2 on 6 matching bases. Germline V gene data show CDR1 as DFQATT and CDR2 as SNEGSKA (reference sequence). V dropped 3 bases and J dropped 7 bases, with 13 bases sitting between them. The CDR3 is 12 residues long. The DNA of the CDR3 is TGCAGTGCTAGCCCCGGGGGAGAGGAGCAGTACTTC. It codes for CSASPGGEEQYF.

This clonotype has ten or more counts. The V and J genes are TRBV13 and TRBJ2-1; D perhaps matches TRBD2 (6 bases). There are 15 residues in the CDR3. CDR1 is PRHDT and CDR2 is FYEKMQ in the germline V gene (reference sequence). Trimming shortened V by 5 bases and J by 6 bases, and 17 bases separated the two germline ends. The CDR3 sequence: CASSAGPRDINEQFF. In DNA, the CDR3 is TGTGCCAGCAGCGCGGGTCCGCGGGATATCAATGAGCAGTTCTTC.

This clonotype was seen ten or more times. The chain employs TRBV12-3 or TRBV12-4 and TRBJ2-5; the match to TRBD2 covers 8 bases. Trimming took 10 bases from V and 5 from J; bases not matched to a gene: 15. This CDR3 has 15 residues. CDR3 sequence: CATKNSGGPWETQYF. CDR3 DNA sequence: TGTGCCACCAAAAATTCGGGAGGGCCTTGGGAGACCCAGTACTTC.

Ten or more counts support this clonotype. This chain connects TRBV7-3 to TRBJ1-1; D not resolved. Per germline, CDR1 SGHTA and CDR2 FQGTGA. The CDR3 covers 13 residues. Trimming took 4 bases from V and 5 from J, leaving 11 bases between them. Written as DNA, the CDR3 is TGTGCCAGCAGCTCCGGCGGTGGTACTGAAGCTTTCTTT. Translation gives CASSSGGGTEAFF.

This clonotype was seen a few times. This chain links TRBV2 with TRBJ1-5; 8 bases are a match to TRBD1. This CDR3 comprises 14 residues. V gave up 6 bases and J gave up 5 bases; unmatched junction bases: 6. Looked up from germline, CDR1 is SNHLY and CDR2 is FYNNEI. For the CDR3, the DNA is TGTGCCAGCAGCCCGACAGGGGAGGATCAGCCCCAGCATTTT. Translating it yields CASSPTGEDQPQHF. The full variable domain, completed using reference TRBV2 and TRBJ1-5, is EPEVTQTPSHQVTQMGQEVILRCVPISNHLYFYWYRQILGQKVEFLVSFYNNEISEKSEIFDDQFSVERPDGSNFTLKIRSTKLEDSAMYFCASSPTGEDQPQHFGDGTRLSIL.

This clonotype was observed at least ten times. This sequence joins TRBV20-1 and TRBJ2-1; 8 nucleotides align to TRBD1. The CDR3 loop spans 15 amino acids. V was pared by 0 bases and J by 6 bases, with 7 bases of the junction left unmatched. CDR1 is DFQATT and CDR2 is SNEGSKA in the germline V gene (reference sequence). DNA of the CDR3: TGCAGTGCTAGAGAAGTGGGACAGGAGGTCAATGAGCAGTTCTTC. Translation: CSAREVGQEVNEQFF.

This clonotype showed up many times. The chain combines TRBV9 with TRBJ2-1; TRBD1 aligns across 8 bases. V trimming: 3 bases; J trimming: 6 bases; junction bases outside the gene matches: 5. The CDR3 is 14 amino acids. The germline CDR1 and CDR2 sequences are SGDLS and YYNGEE. CDR3 protein: CASSARDRTNEQFF. CDR3 bases: TGTGCCAGCAGCGCGAGGGACAGGACCAATGAGCAGTTCTTC.

Many counts were recorded for this clonotype. This sequence joins TRBV3-1 and TRBJ2-4; 7 bases agree with TRBD2. This CDR3 is 16 amino acids long. The germline V gene encodes CDR1 LGHDT and CDR2 YNNKEL (reference sequence). J gave up 5 bases and V 0 bases, and 7 bases lay outside the gene matches. The CDR3 DNA sequence: TGTGCCAGCAGCCAAGATCTTTGGACTAGTCAAAACATTCAGTACTTC. Translating gives CASSQDLWTSQNIQYF.

This chain joins TRBV29-1 and TRBJ1-3, with no clear D. V gave up 2 bases and J gave up 0 bases, with 5 bases separating them. The CDR3 is 13 residues long. Germline values: CDR1 SQVTM, CDR2 ANQGSEA. CDR3 amino acids: CSVEYGSGNTIYF. The CDR3 DNA reads TGCAGCGTTGAATATGGCTCTGGAAACACCATATATTTT. The full variable domain, with the rest looked up from reference TRBV29-1 and TRBJ1-3, is SAVISQKPSRDICQRGTSLTIQCQVDSQVTMMFWYRQQPGQSLTLIATANQGSEATYESGFVIDKFPISRPNLTFSTLTVSNMSPEDSSIYLCSVEYGSGNTIYFGEGSWLTVV.

In its sample, this clonotype was seen many times. The V call is TRBV9, the J call TRBJ2-3; D uncertain. CDR1 is SGDLS and CDR2 is YYNGEE in the germline V gene. V lost 0 bases and J lost 0, with 5 bases in between. This CDR3 has 14 amino acids. The CDR3 region is CASSVVASTDTQYF. The DNA for the CDR3 is TGTGCCAGCAGCGTAGTGGCCAGCACAGATACGCAGTATTTT.

At least ten counts were recorded for this clonotype. The rearrangement joins TRBV28 to TRBJ1-4; 7 nucleotides match TRBD1. This CDR3 has 14 residues. Per germline, CDR1 MDHEN and CDR2 SYDVKM. V lost 5 bases to trimming and J lost 8 bases; unmatched junction nucleotides: 8. CDR3 region: CASSVQGTAEKLFF. The CDR3 DNA reads TGTGCCAGCAGTGTTCAAGGGACAGCCGAAAAACTGTTTTTT.

This clonotype was counted ten times or more. This chain uses TRBV7-9 with TRBJ2-3, with D possibly matching TRBD2 (5 bases). Per the germline V gene, CDR1 is SEHNR and CDR2 is FQNEAQ (reference sequence). V lost 8 bases to trimming and J lost 5 bases, with 11 bases between them. The CDR3 extends over 12 amino acids. DNA for the CDR3: TGTGCCAGCGACCACGGGATAGATACGCAGTATTTT. Its protein product is CASDHGIDTQYF.

This clonotype was recorded many times. The chain is built from TRBV6-6 and TRBJ1-4; 8 positions agree with TRBD1. Trimming at V came to 5 bases and at J to 12 bases, leaving 2 bases not matched to a gene. The CDR3 totals 11 residues. Looked up from germline, CDR1 is MNHNY and CDR2 is SVGAGI (reference sequence). CDR3 sequence (DNA): TGTGCCAGCAGTCACAGGGGGGAACTGTTTTTT. Its protein is CASSHRGELFF.

This clonotype has at least ten counts. The CDR3 sequence is CASSPTVFWAGNEQFF. The CDR3 coding sequence is TGTGCCAGTAGTCCCACCGTCTTTTGGGCGGGCAATGAGCAGTTCTTC. This chain connects TRBV19 to TRBJ2-1; TRBD2 might be the D (5 bases). Germline CDR1 reads LNHDA; CDR2 reads SQIVND (reference sequence). The CDR3 is 16 amino acids. With 5 bases removed from V and 6 bases from J, the gap between germline ends came to 20 bases.

This clonotype was seen repeatedly, ten times or more. The rearrangement uses TRBV20-1 and TRBJ2-3; TRBD2 might be the D (6 bases). The V gene's germline CDR1 is DFQATT and CDR2 SNEGSKA (reference sequence). V was pared by 0 bases and J by 6 bases, with 10 bases between. The CDR3 consists of 13 residues. Here the CDR3 reads CSARDPSDDTQYF. The DNA of the CDR3 is TGCAGTGCTAGAGACCCTAGCGACGATACGCAGTATTTT.

This clonotype occurred many times. This chain links TRBV4-3 with TRBJ2-7; the match to TRBD2 covers 9 bases. V lost 0 bases to trimming and J lost 4 bases; unmatched junction nucleotides: 13. The CDR3 is 18 amino acids. The V gene's germline CDR1 is LGHNA and CDR2 YSLEER. The CDR3 nucleotides are TGCGCCAGCAGCCAAGATCTGGGCGGGAGGGCCGTAGGATACGAGCAGTACTTC. Translation gives CASSQDLGGRAVGYEQYF.